This TCR beta chain was found in a study of patients and donors after allogeneic stem cell transplantation. TCRdb fed the RT-PCR reads into MiXCR, producing one record per CDR3 protein. The sample holds approximately 220,000 distinct CDR3 sequences, about 38% seen once. The CDR3 totals 14 residues. With 6 bases removed from V and 6 bases from J, the gap between germline ends came to 15 bases. This clonotype was seen a single time. The clonotype originates from a human donor who was either an allogeneic HSCT recipient or a stem cell or donor lymphocyte infusion donor (not recorded which). It is not recorded whose cells these are; they may come from a transplant donor. The sequencing sample was made of blood, either unsorted or a sorted T cell fraction (not recorded which). The chain joins TRBV12-3 or TRBV12-4 to TRBJ2-1; a possible D gene is TRBD1 (5 bases). In nucleotides, the CDR3 is TGTGCCAGCAGGATACAGGATCTCCCCAATGAGCAGTTCTTC. Its translation: CASRIQDLPNEQFF.